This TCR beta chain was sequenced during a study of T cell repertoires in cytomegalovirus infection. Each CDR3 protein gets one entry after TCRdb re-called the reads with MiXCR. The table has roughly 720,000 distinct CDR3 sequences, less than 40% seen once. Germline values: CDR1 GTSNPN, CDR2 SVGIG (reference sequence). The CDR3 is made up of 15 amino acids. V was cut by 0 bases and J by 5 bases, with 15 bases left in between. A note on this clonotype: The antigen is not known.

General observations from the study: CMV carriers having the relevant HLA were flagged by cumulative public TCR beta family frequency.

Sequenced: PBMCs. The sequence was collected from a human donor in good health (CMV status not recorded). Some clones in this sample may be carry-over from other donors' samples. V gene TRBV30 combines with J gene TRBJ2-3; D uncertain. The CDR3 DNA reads TGTGCCTGGAGTGTACCCCGTCTTGGGCTAGATACGCAGTATTTT. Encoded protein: CAWSVPRLGLDTQYF.